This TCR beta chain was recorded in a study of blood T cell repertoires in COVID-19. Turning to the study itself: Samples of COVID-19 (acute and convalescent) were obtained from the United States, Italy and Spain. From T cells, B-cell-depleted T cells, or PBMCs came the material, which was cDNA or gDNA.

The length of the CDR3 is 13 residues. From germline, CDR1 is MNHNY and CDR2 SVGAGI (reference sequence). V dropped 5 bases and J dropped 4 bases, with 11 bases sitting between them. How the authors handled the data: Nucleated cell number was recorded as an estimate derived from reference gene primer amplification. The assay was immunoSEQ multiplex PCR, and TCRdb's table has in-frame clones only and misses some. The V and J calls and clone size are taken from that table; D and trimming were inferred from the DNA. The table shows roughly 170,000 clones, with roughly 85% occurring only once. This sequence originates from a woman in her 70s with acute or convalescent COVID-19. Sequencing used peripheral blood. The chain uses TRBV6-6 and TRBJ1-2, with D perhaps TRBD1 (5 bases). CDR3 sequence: CASSGGGPYGYTF. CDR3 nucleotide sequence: TGTGCCAGCAGTGGGGGGGGTCCCTATGGCTACACCTTC.